The next 2 T cell receptor beta chains were all read from a single sample in a study of shared T cell receptors in the human thymus. Some clones are missing from TCRdb's copy, which holds only in-frame ones; the method was immunoSEQ multiplex PCR. The table includes about 380,000 clones, roughly 94% detected once. Material: thymocytes. The receptors here all came from a human donor.

J is TRBJ2-1 and V is TRBV27; 7 positions match TRBD2. With V trimmed by 4 bases and J by 10 bases, 16 bases remained unmatched. The CDR3 extends over 16 amino acids. Germline V gene lookup returns CDR1 MNHEY and CDR2 SMNVEV (reference sequence). CDR3 in DNA: TGTGCCAGCAGTTCCCGCTGGGGAGGGGTTACAATAGAGCAGTTCTTC. Protein: CASSSRWGGVTIEQFF.

The V call is TRBV29-1, the J call TRBJ2-7, with 8 bases identical to TRBD1. The CDR3 runs 15 residues. V shed 2 bases, J shed 4 bases, and the junction held 10 bases outside the gene matches. Germline V CDR1 and CDR2: SQVTM, ANQGSEA. Here the CDR3 DNA reads TGCAGCGTTGAATCACATACAGGGGGAATTTACGAGCAGTACTTC. Residues: CSVESHTGGIYEQYF.